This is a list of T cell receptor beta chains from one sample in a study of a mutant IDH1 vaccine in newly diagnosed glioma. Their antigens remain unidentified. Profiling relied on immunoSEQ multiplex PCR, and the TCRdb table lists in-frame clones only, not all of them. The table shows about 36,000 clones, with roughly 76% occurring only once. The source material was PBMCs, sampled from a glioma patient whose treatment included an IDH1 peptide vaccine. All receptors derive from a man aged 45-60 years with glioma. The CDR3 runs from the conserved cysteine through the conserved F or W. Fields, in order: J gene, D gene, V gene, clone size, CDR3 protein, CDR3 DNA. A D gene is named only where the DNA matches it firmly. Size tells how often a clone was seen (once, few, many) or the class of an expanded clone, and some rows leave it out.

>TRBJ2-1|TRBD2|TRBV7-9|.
CASSPRTSGLFF
TGTGCCAGCAGCCCCCGGACTAGCGGGCTGTTCTTC
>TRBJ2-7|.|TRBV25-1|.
CASSAPKERREQYF
TGTGCCAGCAGTGCCCCGAAGGAACGCCGCGAGCAGTACTTC
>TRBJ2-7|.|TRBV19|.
CASSLYTGINYEQYF
TGTGCCAGTAGTCTCTACACAGGGATTAACTACGAGCAGTACTTC
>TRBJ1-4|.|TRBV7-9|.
CASSKDRGDEKLFF
TGTGCCAGCAGCAAGGACAGAGGGGATGAAAAACTGTTTTTT
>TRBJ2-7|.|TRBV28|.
CASTSFMSRDEQYF
TGTGCCAGCACCTCCTTTATGTCCAGGGACGAGCAGTACTTC
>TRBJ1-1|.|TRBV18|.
CASSPSKGGTEAFF
TGTGCCAGCTCACCCTCGAAGGGGGGCACTGAAGCTTTCTTT
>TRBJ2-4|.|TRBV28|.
CASSQGGLPAKNIQYF
TGTGCCAGCAGTCAGGGGGGGCTTCCAGCCAAAAACATTCAGTACTTC
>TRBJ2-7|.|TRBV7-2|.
CASSSVYGSSYEQYF
TGTGCCAGCAGCTCCGTCTACGGCAGCTCCTACGAGCAGTACTTC
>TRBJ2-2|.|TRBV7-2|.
CASSPTRVGELFF
TGTGCCAGCAGCCCGACCAGGGTCGGGGAGCTGTTTTTT
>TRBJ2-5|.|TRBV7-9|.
CASSLTGNLQETQYF
TGTGCCAGCAGCTTAACGGGGAATCTCCAAGAGACCCAGTACTTC
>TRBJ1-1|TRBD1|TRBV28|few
CASSSTGMNTEAFF
TGTGCCAGCAGTTCGACAGGGATGAACACTGAAGCTTTCTTT
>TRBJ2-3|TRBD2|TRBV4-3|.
CASSQVAGATDTQYF
TGCGCCAGCAGCCAAGTAGCGGGGGCGACAGATACGCAGTATTTT
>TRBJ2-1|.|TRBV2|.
CASRTNNEQFF
TGTGCCAGTCGGACCAACAATGAGCAGTTCTTC
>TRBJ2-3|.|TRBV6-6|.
CASSRRRTGDTDTQYF
TGTGCCAGCAGTAGACGACGGACTGGGGACACAGATACGCAGTATTTT
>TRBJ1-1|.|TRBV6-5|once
CASSYRTANTEAFF
TGTGCCAGCAGTTACCGGACAGCTAACACTGAAGCTTTCTTT